This T cell receptor (beta chain) was sequenced during a study of beta chain features in type 1 diabetes. Study-level findings and limits: Patients with Type 1 diabetes showed moderately but significantly shorter TCRB CDR3s in all four CD4+ subsets. Type 1 diabetes patients showed fewer insertions and more deletions at VDJ junctions.

This CDR3 is 15 amino acids long. With V trimmed by 5 bases and J by 0 bases, 3 bases remained unmatched. CDR1 and CDR2 from the germline V gene are SGHTA and FQGNSA. The authors sorted CD4+ naive, central memory, regulatory and stem cell-like memory cells via CD45RO/CCR7/CD25/CD127/CD95/CD27. Every isolated RNA sample was fully reverse transcribed, so sequencing captured expressed TCRB transcripts. The table came from immunoSEQ multiplex PCR; TCRdb's copy has only in-frame clones and leaves some out. This table holds about 620,000 clones, 15% to 19% found once. This clone was counted a few times. What it recognizes is unknown.

The source is a man between 18 and 29 years old in good health. The specimen was naive CD4+ T cells from blood. The chain carries TRBV7-2 and TRBJ1-2; 10 bases are a match to TRBD1. The CDR3 loop reads CASSMTGGANYGYTF. CDR3 in DNA: TGTGCCAGCAGCATGACAGGGGGCGCTAACTATGGCTACACCTTC.